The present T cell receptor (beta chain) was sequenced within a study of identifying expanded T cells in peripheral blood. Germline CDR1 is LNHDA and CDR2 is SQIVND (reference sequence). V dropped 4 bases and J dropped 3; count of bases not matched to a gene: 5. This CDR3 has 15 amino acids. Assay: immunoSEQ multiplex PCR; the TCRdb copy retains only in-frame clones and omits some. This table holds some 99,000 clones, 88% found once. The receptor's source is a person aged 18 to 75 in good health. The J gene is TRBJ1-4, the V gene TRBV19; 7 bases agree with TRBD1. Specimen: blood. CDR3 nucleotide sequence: TGTGCCAGTAGTACTCAGGGGGGAGCTAATGAAAAACTGTTTTTT. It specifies CASSTQGGANEKLFF.